These 14 T cell receptor beta chains came from one sample sequenced in a study of shared clonotypes between healthy human individuals. TCRdb keeps only in-frame clones here, not all; method: immunoSEQ multiplex PCR. Of roughly 1,500,000 clones detected, approximately 98.5% appear once; the ten largest clones hold roughly 0.35%. Source material: naive CD4+ T cells sorted from blood. Subset defined: CD45RA+ positively selected. The receptors come from a man aged 25-45 years in good health.

The chain uses TRBV7-9 and TRBJ2-4, with D possibly matching TRBD1 (5 bases). The length of the CDR3 is 17 residues. V was shortened by 1 base and J by 5 bases, with 18 bases between the two germline ends. The V gene's germline CDR1 is SEHNR and CDR2 FQNEAQ (reference sequence). The CDR3 region is CASSLGYPPGRENIQYF. The CDR3 DNA reads as TGTGCCAGCAGCTTAGGTTATCCCCCAGGCAGGGAAAACATTCAGTACTTC.

The chain carries TRBV7-2 and TRBJ2-2, with D unresolved. Germline V gene data show CDR1 as SGHTA and CDR2 as FQGNSA. The CDR3 covers 14 residues. Trimming shortened V by 6 bases and J by 4 bases, and 12 bases separated the two germline ends. The CDR3 DNA reads as TGTGCCAGCAGGGAAGTGGAGATCACCGGGGAGCTGTTTTTT. It codes for CASREVEITGELFF. The full variable domain, completed using reference TRBV7-2 and TRBJ2-2, is GAGVSQSPSNKVTEKGKDVELRCDPISGHTALYWYRQSLGQGLEFLIYFQGNSAPDKSGLPSDRFSAERTGGSVSTLTIQRTQQEDSAVYLCASREVEITGELFFGEGSRLTVL.

The genes are TRBV7-6 and TRBJ1-1; D gene unclear. Trimming removed 2 bases from V and 1 base from J, with 11 bases in between. The germline CDR1 and CDR2 sequences are SGHVS and FNYEAQ. The CDR3 is 15 residues long. CDR3 loop: CASSLNTEWNTEAFF. The CDR3 DNA is TGTGCCAGCAGCTTAAACACAGAATGGAACACTGAAGCTTTCTTT.

V gene TRBV5-1 combines with J gene TRBJ1-2, with a weak D call TRBD1 (6 bases). Per germline, CDR1 SGHRS and CDR2 YFSETQ. V lost 0 bases to trimming and J lost 4 bases, with 10 bases between them. The CDR3 is made up of 14 amino acids. CDR3 DNA sequence: TGCGCCAGCAGCTTGGGCAGGGGTGCCTATGGCTACACCTTC. Encoded protein: CASSLGRGAYGYTF.

The chain uses TRBV10-1 and TRBJ2-1; TRBD2 might be the D (6 bases). The CDR3 totals 13 residues. The V gene's germline CDR1 is WNHNN and CDR2 SYGVQD (reference sequence). Trimming removed 0 bases from V and 15 bases from J, with 15 bases in between. CDR3 sequence (DNA): TGCGCCAGCAGTGAGTCCGGAGGGTATAATCCGTTCTTC. Residues: CASSESGGYNPFF.

This clone came up once. The gene calls are TRBV5-8 and TRBJ1-2; 9 nucleotides align to TRBD1. The junction had 5 bases not matched to a gene; V was cut back by 6 bases and J by 2 bases. Germline V gene sequence: CDR1 SGHTS, CDR2 YDEGEE. There are 14 residues in the CDR3. CDR3 sequence: CASNPGQGNYGYTF. CDR3 DNA: TGTGCCAGCAACCCGGGACAGGGCAACTATGGCTACACCTTC.

This rearrangement joins TRBV5-4 to TRBJ1-2; TRBD1 agrees at 7 bases. V lost 5 bases, J lost 0 bases, and 7 bases stayed unmatched. The CDR3 loop spans 15 amino acids. Germline V gene data show CDR1 as SGHNT and CDR2 as YYREEE (reference sequence). The CDR3 protein is CASRSGTETNYGYTF. CDR3 coding DNA: TGTGCCAGCAGGTCCGGGACAGAGACTAACTATGGCTACACCTTC.

This clone appeared a single time. The chain links TRBV19 to TRBJ2-5; the match to TRBD1 covers 7 bases. Trimming cost V 2 bases and J 4 bases; bases outside gene matches: 4. Germline CDR1 LNHDA, CDR2 SQIVND (reference sequence). CDR3 size: 14 residues. This CDR3 is CASSIRGRAETQYF. Written as DNA, the CDR3 is TGTGCCAGTAGTATAAGGGGGCGCGCAGAGACCCAGTACTTC.

This clone was recorded only once. V is TRBV11-2 and J is TRBJ2-7; a weak D match, TRBD1 (5 bases). V was trimmed by 7 bases and J by 4 bases, leaving 14 bases between them. The CDR3 length is 13 residues. CDR1 and CDR2 (germline): SGHAT, FQNNGV. The CDR3 nucleotides read TGTGCCAGCACCCGGACAAGAACGTACGAGCAGTACTTC. Protein product: CASTRTRTYEQYF.

The chain joins TRBV5-1 to TRBJ2-3; the D call may be TRBD1 or TRBD2 (5 bases each). Trimming removed 5 bases at V and 4 bases at J, with 17 bases between. The CDR3 is 15 amino acids. CDR1 is SGHRS and CDR2 is YFSETQ in the germline V gene. The CDR3 nucleotides are TGCGCCAGCAGGGAAGGATTGGGGACGCCAGATACGCAGTATTTT. Protein product: CASREGLGTPDTQYF. The full variable domain, its missing parts supplied by reference TRBV5-1 and TRBJ2-3, is KAGVTQTPRYLIKTRGQQVTLSCSPISGHRSVSWYQQTPGQGLQFLFEYFSETQRNKGNFPGRFSGRQFSNSRSEMNVSTLELGDSALYLCASREGLGTPDTQYFGPGTRLTVL.

The chain joins TRBV25-1 to TRBJ2-7; TRBD2 might be the D (6 bases). Per germline, CDR1 MGHDK and CDR2 SYGVNS. The CDR3 sequence is 17 residues long. The V end lost 0 bases, the J end lost 3 bases, and 18 bases lay between the germline ends. The CDR3 DNA reads TGTGCCAGCAGTGAATATATTCGGGGGACGGAATTCTACGAGCAGTACTTC. Translating it yields CASSEYIRGTEFYEQYF.

The rearrangement links TRBV29-1 to TRBJ2-7; TRBD1 aligns across 11 bases. Trimming at V came to 5 bases and at J to 4 bases, leaving 10 bases not matched to a gene. CDR3 size: 15 residues. The germline V gene encodes CDR1 SQVTM and CDR2 ANQGSEA. CDR3 in amino acids: CSVSGQGARSYEQYF. CDR3 bases: TGCAGCGTTTCTGGACAGGGGGCGCGATCTTACGAGCAGTACTTC.

The rearrangement uses TRBV5-6 and TRBJ1-3, with D unresolved. CDR3 size: 15 residues. Germline CDR1 and CDR2: SGHDT and YYEEEE. V was cut by 4 bases and J by 6 bases, with 17 bases left in between. Written as DNA, the CDR3 is TGTGCCAGCAGCGCCCCCCGAGGTACTGAAAACACCATATATTTT. Translating gives CASSAPRGTENTIYF.

The chain combines TRBV9 with TRBJ1-2, with D uncertain. Germline V CDR1 and CDR2: SGDLS, YYNGEE. The V and J ends lost 3 bases and 4 bases respectively, with 16 bases between them. The CDR3 is 15 amino acids. The CDR3 loop reads CASSAPSGRFYGYTF. DNA of the CDR3: TGTGCCAGCAGCGCTCCCTCTGGGCGCTTCTATGGCTACACCTTC.